This T cell receptor (beta chain) comes out of a study of cytomegalovirus exposure and HLA in healthy donors. Study overall: From around 180 million T cells, an earlier analysis saw roughly 100 million unique TCR beta sequences. Study-wide results and limits: A few V segments could not be told apart, such as TRBV6-2 and TRBV6-3, and were left out. A later analysis showed HLA-associated TCR beta chains outstripping equally common others in clonal expansion. According to the study, around 160 TCR beta chains were cytomegalovirus-associated.

Germline loops: CDR1 GTSNPN, CDR2 SVGIG (reference sequence). The CDR3 is 14 residues long. The trim removed 2 bases at V and 10 bases at J, leaving 8 bases unmatched. Comments on this clone: Its target is unknown.

The PCR had 60 Vbeta and 13 Jbeta primers. The data were produced by immunoSEQ multiplex PCR, yet TCRdb's version contains in-frame clones alone and is incomplete. The table has around 140,000 clones, 82% seen once. Specimen: PBMCs. The chain carries TRBV30 and TRBJ1-6, with 7 bases fitting TRBD1. The receptor was derived from a male donor in good health and CMV-seronegative. This chain's CDR3 is CAWSRDRVGSPLHF. Here the CDR3 DNA reads TGTGCCTGGAGTCGAGACAGGGTGGGATCACCCCTCCACTTT.